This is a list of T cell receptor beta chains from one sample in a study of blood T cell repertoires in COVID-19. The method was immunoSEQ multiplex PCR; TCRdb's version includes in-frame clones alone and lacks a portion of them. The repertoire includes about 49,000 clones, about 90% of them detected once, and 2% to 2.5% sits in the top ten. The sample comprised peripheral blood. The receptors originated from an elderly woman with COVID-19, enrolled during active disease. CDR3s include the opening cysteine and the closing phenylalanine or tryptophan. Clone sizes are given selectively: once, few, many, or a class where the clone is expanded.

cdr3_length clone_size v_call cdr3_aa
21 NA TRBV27 CASSWKRQWTSGTRALTEQFF
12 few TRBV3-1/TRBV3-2 CASSQSPSPLHF
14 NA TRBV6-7 CASSYRGGYSEQYF
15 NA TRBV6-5 CASSMYGSKADTQYF
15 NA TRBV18 CASSARQAKGNEQFF
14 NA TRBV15 CATSREVGQDEQFF
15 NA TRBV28 CASSRTSGGFYEQYF
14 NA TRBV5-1 CASSTGTVHTEAFF
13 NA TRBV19 CASRTGTGVRAFF
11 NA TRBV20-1 CSAGAAYEQYF
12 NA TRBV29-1 CSVEANGYEQYF
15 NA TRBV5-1 CASSLNGGATGELFF
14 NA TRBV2 CASRTGLPNYGYTF
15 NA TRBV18 CASFTTLADTDTQYF
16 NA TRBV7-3 CASSSNPRGLSGELFF
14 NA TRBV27 CASRLQGIGEKLFF
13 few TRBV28 CASSLIQSDTQYF
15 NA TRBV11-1 CASKNRAGSYNEQFF
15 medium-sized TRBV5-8 CASSYPGLASYEQYF
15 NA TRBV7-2 CASRRDRAGRTEAFF
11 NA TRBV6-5 CASSYRGGYTF
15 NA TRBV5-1 CASSSLTGSSSPLHF
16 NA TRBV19 CASSILTSGTGVGYTF
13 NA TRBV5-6 CASSTTPTYEQYF
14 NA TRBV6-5 CASRMGQGNSPLHF
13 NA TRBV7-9 CASSLVRLGEAFF
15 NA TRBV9 CASSLQGARGDTQYF
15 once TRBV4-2 CASRDWTIPTGELFF
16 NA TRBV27 CASSSGTGTLIYGYTF
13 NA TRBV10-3 CAIRAGADYGYTF
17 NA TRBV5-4 CASSRGLAGGPRNEQFF
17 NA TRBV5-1 CASSTGLAGGHTGELFF
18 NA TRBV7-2 CASSFGRTSGTYQETQYF
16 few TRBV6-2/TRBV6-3 CASSYSPIQGDQPQHF
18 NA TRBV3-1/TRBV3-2 CASSQSLGSGGITDTQYF
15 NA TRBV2 CASRIQGYGSTEAFF
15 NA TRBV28 CASTLGGGPNYGYTF
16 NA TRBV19 CASSHARPGMGEKLFF
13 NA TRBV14 CASSQNEGDTQYF
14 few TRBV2 CASSFGRGYQPQHF
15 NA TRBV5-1 CASSLLGGMNTEAFF
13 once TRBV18 CASSPGLQETQYF
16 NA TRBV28 CASSVGQGTRRETQYF
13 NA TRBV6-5 CATTLGQNQPQHF
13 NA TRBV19 CASSERGRREQYF
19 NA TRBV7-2 CASSHQGLAGGFGTDTQYF
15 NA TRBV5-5 CASSAGTGVTGELFF
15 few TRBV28 CASSLSQGAGYGYTF
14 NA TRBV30 CALSGGAGANVLTF
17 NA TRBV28 CASSPALGAVTGNTIYF
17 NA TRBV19 CASSIGQGRLGGTEAFF